The T cell receptor beta chain under discussion was sequenced for a study of blood T cells in healthy people across ages. A second roughly 7 to 11 cycle PCR used barcoded and J-beta primers. TCRdb reprocessed the 5' RACE reads via MiXCR and lists one record per CDR3 protein. The table includes approximately 820,000 distinct CDR3 sequences, 40% to 50% detected once. The CDR3 covers 14 residues. Germline CDR1 MNHEY, CDR2 SVGAGI. Trimming at V came to 5 bases and at J to 4 bases, leaving 4 bases not matched to a gene. The V call is TRBV6-5, the J call TRBJ2-7; 11 bases fit TRBD1. This receptor was taken from a man between 60 and 75 years old in good health. The source material was blood. The CDR3 here is CASSKDRGPYEQYF. Here the CDR3 DNA reads TGTGCCAGCAGTAAGGACAGGGGGCCTTACGAGCAGTACTTC.